The clone carrying this T cell receptor (beta chain) appeared once. The CDR3 length is 12 residues. The germline V gene has CDR1 MNHNY and CDR2 SVGAGI (reference sequence). This record comes from a study of shared clonotypes between healthy human individuals. Study-level background: Donor ages ranged 18 to 49 years: a couple of women, a few men.

Produced via immunoSEQ multiplex PCR; TCRdb's table is partial and in-frame only. This sample yields more than 850,000 clones, of which 70% to 80% are seen a single time; more than 0.5% belongs to the top ten. The rearrangement links TRBV6-6 to TRBJ2-5; D is unresolved. The DNA end favors TRBJ2-7, so the J call may be wrong. The sequence was collected from a man younger than 35 in good health. Some clones in this sample may be carry-over from other donors' samples. The sequenced sample consisted of memory CD4+ T cells from PBMCs. Subset noted: CD45RA-negative fraction. The CDR3 is CASSRVTYEQYF. CDR3 DNA sequence: TGTGCCAGCAGTCGAGTCACCTACGAGCAGTACTTC.